The source of this T cell receptor beta chain is a study of T-cell reconstitution after alpha-beta-depleted transplantation in children. The sample holds many counts of this clonotype. V was trimmed by 4 bases and J by 1 base, leaving 8 bases between them. This CDR3 is 13 amino acids long. CDR1 is WNHNN and CDR2 is SYGVQD in the germline V gene (reference sequence). TCRbeta library preparation incorporated unique molecular identifiers. MiXCR was run by TCRdb on the PCR reads, yielding one entry per CDR3 protein. The repertoire has under 140,000 distinct CDR3 sequences, approximately 10% of them found once; the top ten carry over 8%.

V is TRBV10-1 and J is TRBJ2-7, with D tentatively TRBD1 (6 bases). The receptor comes from a human donor who donated a stem cell graft to a child with acute lymphoblastic leukemia. Source: PBMCs from the stem cell graft donor, taken from the stem cell graft. The chain's CDR3 is CASSGQGSYEQYF. The DNA for the CDR3 is TGCGCCAGCAGTGGGCAGGGGTCCTACGAGCAGTACTTC.